Below, 21 T cell receptor beta chains from the same sample are listed, as sequenced in a study of cytomegalovirus exposure and HLA in healthy donors. The PCR used 60 Vbeta and 13 Jbeta primers. The data were produced by immunoSEQ multiplex PCR, yet TCRdb's version contains in-frame clones alone and is incomplete. The table has around 150,000 clones, around 86% seen once. What was sequenced was PBMCs. Receptors originate from a human donor in good health.

The chain links TRBV11-2 to TRBJ1-3; TRBD1 is a possible D gene (6 bases). The germline gives CDR1 SGHAT, CDR2 FQNNGV. The germline V and J ends were trimmed by 4 bases and 5 bases, with 15 bases remaining between them. The CDR3 has 15 residues. The CDR3 protein is CASSSLQGRRNTIYF. CDR3 DNA: TGTGCCAGCAGCTCCCTTCAGGGGCGTAGAAACACCATATATTTT.

The V call is TRBV19, the J call TRBJ1-5; possible D gene TRBD1, 6 bases. The CDR3 is 14 residues long. Germline CDR1 LNHDA, CDR2 SQIVND (reference sequence). V was pared by 7 bases and J by 6 bases, with 16 bases between. In nucleotides, the CDR3 is TGTGCCAGTATGGAAGGGGGTTCGGGTCAGCCCCAGCATTTT. This gives the protein CASMEGGSGQPQHF.

The gene calls are TRBV6-5 and TRBJ1-6; D uncertain. The CDR3 spans 15 residues. CDR1 and CDR2 (germline): MNHEY, SVGAGI. Trimming left V 3 bases short and J 10 bases short, with 16 bases between. Written as DNA, the CDR3 is TGTGCCAGCAGTTATCGGGGTTCCCCGGGATCACCCCTCCACTTT. Translated: CASSYRGSPGSPLHF.

The chain joins TRBV7-8 to TRBJ2-7; tentatively, D is TRBD1 (6 bases). The CDR3 loop spans 14 amino acids. V was clipped by 5 bases and J by 6 bases, with 17 bases between them. Per germline, CDR1 SGHVS and CDR2 FQNEAQ. The CDR3: CASSEQGPRGEQYF. The CDR3 DNA is TGTGCCAGCAGCGAACAGGGTCCTAGGGGCGAGCAGTACTTC. Full variable domain (outside the CDR3, taken from reference TRBV7-8 and TRBJ2-7): GAGVSQSPRYKVAKRGQDVALRCDPISGHVSLFWYQQALGQGPEFLTYFQNEAQLDKSGLPSDRFFAERPEGSVSTLKIQRTQQEDSAVYLCASSEQGPRGEQYFGPGTRLTVT.

The J gene is TRBJ2-3, the V gene TRBV9; 11 nucleotides align to TRBD2. V trimming: 2 bases; J trimming: 6 bases; junction bases outside the gene matches: 5. The CDR3 runs to 15 residues. The V gene's germline CDR1 is SGDLS and CDR2 YYNGEE. CDR3 nucleotide sequence: TGTGCCAGCAGCGTTAGCGGGGGGGCCGTCGATACGCAGTATTTT. Translation: CASSVSGGAVDTQYF.

The V and J genes are TRBV7-6 and TRBJ2-3; 7 nucleotides agree with TRBD2. CDR3 length equals 15 residues. Germline CDR1 SGHVS, CDR2 FNYEAQ. After removal of 0 bases from V and 5 bases from J, the junction contained 5 bases not matched to a gene. The CDR3 DNA reads TGTGCCAGCAGCTTAGCGGCTAGCGGCAGAGATACGCAGTATTTT. Translating it yields CASSLAASGRDTQYF.

The J gene is TRBJ2-5, the V gene TRBV21-1; the DNA was not used to check the table's D call, TRBD1. TRBV21-1 is noted as a pseudogene. The CDR3 sequence is 15 residues long. The CDR3: CARKDSPIPQETQYF. The CDR3 nucleotides are TGTGCCAGAAAGGACAGTCCAATACCCCAAGAGACCCAGTACTTC.

The chain joins TRBV9 to TRBJ1-5; D is uncertain. The CDR3 has 15 residues. Germline values: CDR1 SGDLS, CDR2 YYNGEE. Trimming removed 0 bases at V and 1 base at J, with 8 bases between. The CDR3 protein is CASSVGQVSNQPQHF. The CDR3 DNA reads as TGTGCCAGCAGCGTAGGGCAGGTCAGCAATCAGCCCCAGCATTTT.

J is TRBJ1-2 and V is TRBV5-1; 10 bases align to TRBD1. Germline loops: CDR1 SGHRS, CDR2 YFSETQ. The CDR3 extends over 14 amino acids. V shed 5 bases and J 1 base; nucleotides not matched to a gene: 2. This chain's CDR3 is CASRGTGVNYGYTF. The CDR3 DNA reads TGCGCCAGCAGAGGGACAGGGGTTAACTATGGCTACACCTTC.

The chain links TRBV28 to TRBJ1-5; 7 bases agree with TRBD1. The CDR3 has 15 residues. In germline, CDR1 is MDHEN, CDR2 SYDVKM. V shed 6 bases and J 9 bases; nucleotides not matched to a gene: 14. CDR3 DNA sequence: TGTGCCAGCAGACAAGGGACAGCCAGAATTTGGCCCCAGCATTTT. Translation gives CASRQGTARIWPQHF.

This chain links TRBV7-7 with TRBJ2-3, with D perhaps TRBD1 (6 bases). This CDR3 has 14 amino acids. Germline assignment: CDR1 SSHAT and CDR2 FNYEAQ (reference sequence). V lost 10 bases and J 2 bases, leaving 16 bases between the germline ends. CDR3 residues: CATGAILPTDTQYF. CDR3 nucleotides: TGTGCCACAGGGGCCATCCTCCCCACAGATACGCAGTATTTT.

The chain recombines TRBV5-1 with TRBJ1-1; 7 bases map to TRBD1. The CDR3 has 16 amino acids. Germline CDR1 reads SGHRS; CDR2 reads YFSETQ. The V segment lost 2 bases and the J segment 1 base; nucleotides outside the gene matches: 8. CDR3 protein: CASSFSAGTANTEAFF. DNA for the CDR3: TGCGCCAGCAGCTTTTCTGCGGGGACAGCGAACACTGAAGCTTTCTTT.

The rearrangement links TRBV25-1 to TRBJ2-1; D call uncertain. This CDR3 comprises 12 residues. V gave up 1 base and J gave up 15 bases, with 13 bases separating them. Germline assignment: CDR1 MGHDK and CDR2 SYGVNS. The CDR3 is CASSEFQAGWFF. CDR3 nucleotides: TGTGCCAGCAGTGAATTTCAGGCCGGCTGGTTCTTC. Looking up the rest from reference TRBV25-1 and TRBJ2-1 gives the full variable domain: EADIYQTPRYLVIGTGKKITLECSQTMGHDKMYWYQQDPGMELHLIHYSYGVNSTEKGDLSSESTVSRIRTEHFPLTLESARPSHTSQYLCASSEFQAGWFFGPGTRLTVL.

The chain employs TRBV25-1 and TRBJ2-2; 9 bases line up with TRBD1. This CDR3 is built from 15 residues. Germline V gene data show CDR1 as MGHDK and CDR2 as SYGVNS. The V segment lost 6 bases and the J segment 6 bases; nucleotides outside the gene matches: 8. The CDR3 DNA sequence: TGTGCCAGCAGAAAGGGACAGGGATGGCCCGGGGAGCTGTTTTTT. Translated, it gives CASRKGQGWPGELFF.

The chain couples TRBV4-1 to TRBJ1-1; D gene unclear. Looked up from germline, CDR1 is MGHRA and CDR2 is YSYEKL. There are 12 residues in the CDR3. V shed 5 bases and J shed 6 bases, with 10 bases lying between them. CDR3 residues: CASSLGRAEAFF. CDR3 in DNA: TGCGCCAGCAGCTTAGGCCGGGCTGAAGCTTTCTTT.

The chain joins TRBV28 to TRBJ2-1; D is unclear. In germline, CDR1 is MDHEN, CDR2 SYDVKM. The CDR3 has 15 amino acids. Trimming took 6 bases from V and 2 from J, leaving 14 bases between them. CDR3 loop: CASSLNSLAYNEQFF. The CDR3 coding sequence is TGTGCCAGCAGCTTAAACTCCCTCGCCTACAATGAGCAGTTCTTC.

The chain recombines TRBV6-4 with TRBJ2-1, with 16 nucleotides matching TRBD2. CDR3 length: 18 amino acids. Germline-derived CDR1 and CDR2 are MRHNA and SNTAGT. With V trimmed by 0 bases and J by 5 bases, 4 bases remained unmatched. The CDR3 region is CASSDSGLAGGPNNEQFF. For the CDR3, the DNA is TGTGCCAGCAGTGACTCGGGACTAGCGGGGGGGCCGAACAATGAGCAGTTCTTC.

The chain recombines TRBV6-5 with TRBJ2-3, with TRBD1 identical over 7 bases. The CDR3 has 16 residues. Germline V gives CDR1 MNHEY, CDR2 SVGAGI. Germline trimming cut 3 bases from V and 1 base from J; bases unmatched to any gene: 7. The chain's CDR3 is CASSYGRGTGTDTQYF. CDR3 bases: TGTGCCAGCAGTTATGGCAGGGGGACAGGCACAGATACGCAGTATTTT.

The V gene is TRBV2, the J gene TRBJ1-4; D is perhaps TRBD1 (5 bases). The CDR3 is 13 residues long. Trimming shortened V by 8 bases and J by 0 bases, and 7 bases separated the two germline ends. CDR1 is SNHLY and CDR2 is FYNNEI in the germline V gene. CDR3 sequence reads: CASQGTTNEKLFF. CDR3 sequence (DNA): TGTGCCAGCCAGGGAACAACTAATGAAAAACTGTTTTTT.

The rearrangement links TRBV2 to TRBJ2-7, with TRBD2 as a possible D gene (5 bases). Trimming pared 3 bases from V and 1 base from J, leaving 10 bases between. Germline values: CDR1 SNHLY, CDR2 FYNNEI. The CDR3 has 14 residues. CDR3 in DNA: TGTGCCAGCAGTGACCCGAGCGGATCCTACGAGCAGTACTTC. Its protein product is CASSDPSGSYEQYF.

This chain joins TRBV13 and TRBJ2-7; TRBD2 matches at 9 bases. The CDR3 totals 14 residues. Trimming removed 3 bases from V and 2 bases from J; junction bases left unmatched: 2. Germline assignment: CDR1 PRHDT and CDR2 FYEKMQ (reference sequence). CDR3 coding DNA: TGTGCCAGCAGCTTGGAGCGGGGGGCCTACGAGCAGTACTTC. Protein: CASSLERGAYEQYF.